The 24 T cell receptor beta chains listed next were all sequenced from one sample in a study of T cell changes during pregnancy in multiple sclerosis. Profiling relied on immunoSEQ multiplex PCR, and the TCRdb table lists in-frame clones only, not all of them. The data contain 30,000 to 40,000 clones, around 91% of them seen just once; the ten biggest clones take up about 6.3%. The sample here was CD8+ T cells from peripheral blood mononuclear cells, taken in the second trimester of pregnancy. The receptors here all came from a female donor with multiple sclerosis, enrolled in a pregnancy study.

The V gene is TRBV5-6, the J gene TRBJ2-5; 7 bases match TRBD1. The CDR3 totals 16 residues. The germline gives CDR1 SGHDT, CDR2 YYEEEE. Unmatched junction bases numbered 14, after V lost 4 bases and J lost 5 bases. CDR3 sequence (DNA): TGTGCCAGCAGCGAGGGGGCTACAGGGGCAGTCGAGACCCAGTACTTC. It specifies CASSEGATGAVETQYF. The variable domain in full, completed from reference TRBV5-6 and TRBJ2-5, reads DAGVTQSPTHLIKTRGQQVTLRCSPKSGHDTVSWYQQALGQGPQFIFQYYEEEERQRGNFPDRFSGHQFPNYSSELNVNALLLGDSALYLCASSEGATGAVETQYFGPGTRLLVL.

This chain joins TRBV9 and TRBJ2-7, with 11 bases identical to TRBD2. The length of the CDR3 is 15 residues. The junction had 5 bases not matched to a gene; V was cut back by 5 bases and J by 1 base. Per germline, CDR1 SGDLS and CDR2 YYNGEE. This CDR3 reads CASSPTSGTSYEQYF. CDR3 bases: TGTGCCAGCAGTCCGACTAGCGGGACGTCCTACGAGCAGTACTTC.

V and J are TRBV29-1 and TRBJ2-5, with D possibly being TRBD1 (6 bases). Germline lookup yields CDR1 SQVTM and CDR2 ANQGSEA. The V end lost 4 bases, the J end lost 1 base, and 19 bases lay between the germline ends. This CDR3 region has 16 residues. The CDR3 DNA reads TGCAGCGTTGGAGGCCCCTTCGACAGGTTCCAAGAGACCCAGTACTTC. Its translation: CSVGGPFDRFQETQYF.

This clone was detected only a few times. The chain has TRBV6-1 and TRBJ1-1; D ambiguous. The CDR3 totals 14 residues. Trimming stripped 3 bases from V and 1 base from J, with 9 bases between. Germline loops: CDR1 MNHNS, CDR2 SASEGT. The CDR3 loop is CASSEWGGNTEAFF. CDR3 sequence (DNA): TGTGCCAGCAGTGAGTGGGGAGGGAACACTGAAGCTTTCTTT.

The chain couples TRBV6-5 to TRBJ1-5; 7 positions agree with TRBD1. The V and J ends lost 6 bases and 5 bases, in that order; junction bases with no gene match: 7. The CDR3 is 14 residues long. The germline gives CDR1 MNHEY, CDR2 SVGAGI. In nucleotides, the CDR3 is TGTGCCAGCAGGCCAACAGGGGACCATCAGCCCCAGCATTTT. This codes for CASRPTGDHQPQHF.

The V gene is TRBV6-1, the J gene TRBJ2-6; D ambiguous. CDR3 length equals 17 residues. The V gene's germline CDR1 is MNHNS and CDR2 SASEGT. V was trimmed by 1 base and J by 2 bases, leaving 12 bases between them. This CDR3 is CASSEGAGTPGANVLTF. In DNA form, the CDR3 reads TGTGCCAGCAGTGAAGGGGCAGGCACGCCTGGGGCCAACGTCCTGACTTTC.

The J gene is TRBJ1-4, the V gene TRBV5-6; possibly TRBD1 for D (5 bases). This CDR3 comprises 16 residues. Germline CDR1 is SGHDT and CDR2 is YYEEEE. Trimming removed 4 bases at V and 7 bases at J, with 20 bases between. CDR3 sequence (DNA): TGTGCCAGCAGCCTCCCGAGGGAGGGGCGGCGTGAAAAACTGTTTTTT. Protein product: CASSLPREGRREKLFF. The full variable domain, with the rest looked up from reference TRBV5-6 and TRBJ1-4, is DAGVTQSPTHLIKTRGQQVTLRCSPKSGHDTVSWYQQALGQGPQFIFQYYEEEERQRGNFPDRFSGHQFPNYSSELNVNALLLGDSALYLCASSLPREGRREKLFFGSGTQLSVL.

This rearrangement joins TRBV6-5 to TRBJ1-1, with unresolved D. With 6 bases removed from V and 2 bases from J, the gap between germline ends came to 4 bases. The germline gives CDR1 MNHEY, CDR2 SVGAGI. This CDR3 has 11 residues. The CDR3 is CASRANTEAFF. The CDR3 DNA is TGTGCCAGCAGGGCAAACACTGAAGCTTTCTTT.

The V call is TRBV7-9, the J call TRBJ2-3; D possibly corresponds to TRBD1 (5 bases). Trimming removed 5 bases from V and 0 bases from J, with 15 bases in between. CDR1 is SEHNR and CDR2 is FQNEAQ in the germline V gene (reference sequence). This CDR3 is built from 16 residues. CDR3 sequence (DNA): TGTGCCAGCAGCCAAGACAGTTTTTCGAGCACAGATACGCAGTATTTT. Residues: CASSQDSFSSTDTQYF. The whole variable domain, filled in from reference TRBV7-9 and TRBJ2-3, reads DTGVSQNPRHKITKRGQNVTFRCDPISEHNRLYWYRQTLGQGPEFLTYFQNEAQLEKSRLLSDRFSAERPKGSFSTLEIQRTEQGDSAMYLCASSQDSFSSTDTQYFGPGTRLTVL.

This chain joins TRBV30 and TRBJ1-4; 7 bases align to TRBD1. The CDR3 extends over 16 amino acids. Germline loops: CDR1 GTSNPN, CDR2 SVGIG (reference sequence). V lost 2 bases to trimming and J lost 7 bases; unmatched junction nucleotides: 13. This CDR3 reads CAWSHGQAIILEKLFF. The CDR3 coding sequence is TGTGCCTGGAGTCACGGACAGGCGATCATACTTGAAAAACTGTTTTTT.

The rearrangement uses TRBV5-1 and TRBJ2-4; D unclear. This CDR3 is built from 16 residues. Per germline, CDR1 SGHRS and CDR2 YFSETQ. Deletions cut 0 bases from V and 1 base from J, with 11 bases between. The CDR3: CASSLEWPSAKNIQYF. CDR3 nucleotide sequence: TGCGCCAGCAGCTTGGAATGGCCATCGGCCAAAAACATTCAGTACTTC.

The chain links TRBV25-1 to TRBJ2-1; D might be TRBD2 (6 bases). Trimming took off 5 bases at V and 10 bases at J, with 9 bases between the two ends. CDR1 MGHDK and CDR2 SYGVNS come from the germline V gene. The CDR3 totals 11 residues. Here the CDR3 reads CASSWGGEQFF. In nucleotides, the CDR3 is TGTGCCAGCAGTTGGGGAGGCGAGCAGTTCTTC.

This clone was observed once. V is TRBV2 and J is TRBJ2-3, with D tentatively TRBD2 (6 bases). Per the germline V gene, CDR1 is SNHLY and CDR2 is FYNNEI. Trimming took 7 bases from V and 2 from J, leaving 13 bases between them. This CDR3 has 14 residues. The CDR3 region has the DNA TGTGCCAGCATCAGCGGGCCGAACACAGATACGCAGTATTTT. Amino acid sequence: CASISGPNTDTQYF.

This clone was detected once. This chain links TRBV2 with TRBJ2-3, with TRBD2 as a possible D gene (6 bases). The germline CDR1 and CDR2 sequences are SNHLY and FYNNEI. V dropped 4 bases and J dropped 1 base, with 15 bases sitting between them. This CDR3 spans 16 amino acids. The CDR3 DNA reads TGTGCCAGCAGTGGCCGGGGGTTTGTTCGCACAGATACGCAGTATTTT. This encodes CASSGRGFVRTDTQYF.

The CDR3 DNA follows: TGTGCCAGCAGCTTAACAGCGGGGGCCAATGAGCAGTTCTTC. Translated, it gives CASSLTAGANEQFF. This chain joins TRBV7-9 and TRBJ2-1, with 8 nucleotides matching TRBD2. Germline trimming cut 2 bases from V and 6 bases from J; bases unmatched to any gene: 3. The CDR3 is 14 amino acids. In germline, CDR1 is SEHNR, CDR2 FQNEAQ (reference sequence).

The chain couples TRBV2 to TRBJ2-4; perhaps TRBD2 as D (6 bases). The CDR3 has 15 amino acids. V dropped 6 bases and J dropped 5 bases, with 17 bases sitting between them. Germline V lookup: CDR1 SNHLY, CDR2 FYNNEI. This chain's CDR3 is CASSSGLPPQNIQYF. Here the CDR3 DNA reads TGTGCCAGCAGCTCGGGACTGCCCCCCCAAAACATTCAGTACTTC.

This sequence joins TRBV5-1 and TRBJ2-2; the D gene is possibly TRBD2 (6 bases). Germline V gives CDR1 SGHRS, CDR2 YFSETQ. Trimming pared 1 base from V and 6 bases from J, leaving 13 bases between. There are 15 residues in the CDR3. This CDR3 is CASSLTGALPGELFF. CDR3 in DNA: TGCGCCAGCAGCTTGACGGGAGCTCTTCCCGGGGAGCTGTTTTTT.

The chain links TRBV10-3 to TRBJ2-1; TRBD2 matches 7 bases. CDR3 length: 13 residues. Losses at the gene ends were 4 bases for V and 7 bases for J; bases not matched to a gene: 4. Germline V gene data show CDR1 as ENHRY and CDR2 as SYGVKD. DNA for the CDR3: TGTGCCATCAGTGTGACTAGCTTTAATGAGCAGTTCTTC. Translation: CAISVTSFNEQFF.

The chain uses TRBV11-2 and TRBJ2-3; the D is unclear. Trimming removed 1 base at V and 2 bases at J, with 22 bases between. This CDR3 is built from 19 residues. The V gene's germline CDR1 is SGHAT and CDR2 FQNNGV. The CDR3 sequence: CASSLGFPLERFSTDTQYF. The CDR3 DNA reads as TGTGCCAGCAGCTTAGGATTCCCTCTAGAGCGCTTCTCCACAGATACGCAGTATTTT.

This sequence joins TRBV5-6 and TRBJ1-1; 9 bases are shared with TRBD1. Germline V gene lookup returns CDR1 SGHDT and CDR2 YYEEEE. The CDR3 extends over 14 amino acids. J gave up 10 bases and V 5 bases, and 12 bases lay outside the gene matches. CDR3 residues: CASRMGTGIFGAFF. In nucleotides, the CDR3 is TGTGCCAGCAGGATGGGGACAGGGATTTTTGGAGCTTTCTTT.

The chain recombines TRBV2 with TRBJ2-7; 9 nucleotides agree with TRBD1. Germline V gene data show CDR1 as SNHLY and CDR2 as FYNNEI. The V segment lost 7 bases and the J segment 1 base; nucleotides outside the gene matches: 11. The CDR3 covers 16 residues. The CDR3: CASIAPGQGGSYEQYF. CDR3 sequence (DNA): TGTGCCAGCATAGCCCCGGGACAGGGTGGGTCCTACGAGCAGTACTTC.

In this sample, this clone turned up once. The chain uses TRBV18 and TRBJ2-1; tentatively, D is TRBD1 (6 bases). The CDR3 spans 15 residues. V dropped 3 bases and J dropped 2 bases, with 11 bases sitting between them. Germline V gives CDR1 KGHSH, CDR2 LQKENI. DNA of the CDR3: TGTGCCAGCTCACCGGGACAAGATACCTACAATGAGCAGTTCTTC. Its translation: CASSPGQDTYNEQFF. The entire variable domain, with the rest obtained from reference TRBV18 and TRBJ2-1, is as follows: NAGVMQNPRHLVRRRGQEARLRCSPMKGHSHVYWYRQLPEEGLKFMVYLQKENIIDESGMPKERFSAEFPKEGPSILRIQQVVRGDSAAYFCASSPGQDTYNEQFFGPGTRLTVL.

This chain links TRBV19 with TRBJ1-1; D is uncertain. Germline V gives CDR1 LNHDA, CDR2 SQIVND (reference sequence). V was shortened by 5 bases and J by 5 bases, with 9 bases between the two germline ends. This CDR3 has 12 amino acids. CDR3 nucleotide sequence: TGTGCCAGTAGTGTCAGGTGGACTGAAGCTTTCTTT. It yields the protein CASSVRWTEAFF.

The gene calls are TRBV6-1 and TRBJ2-7; 7 positions match TRBD1. V lost 4 bases and J lost 3; bases outside the gene matches: 9. CDR1 and CDR2 (germline): MNHNS, SASEGT. There are 15 residues in the CDR3. The DNA for the CDR3 is TGTGCCAGCAGTGCATCTTGGGACAGCCACTACGAGCAGTACTTC. It specifies CASSASWDSHYEQYF.